This T cell receptor (beta chain) was profiled in a study of cytomegalovirus exposure and HLA in healthy donors. Points from the study as a whole: Overall, roughly 160 TCR beta chains were annotated as cytomegalovirus-associated.

This PCR relied on a set of 60 Vbeta primers and 13 Jbeta primers. Method: immunoSEQ multiplex PCR; TCRdb's copy keeps in-frame clones and lacks some. Here the sample spans 200,000 to 250,000 clones, roughly 89% being singletons. CDR3 length equals 14 residues. The germline gives CDR1 MNHNS, CDR2 SASEGT. Trimming stripped 8 bases from V and 5 bases from J, with 18 bases between. Comments on this clone: The antigen remains undetermined.

The sequence was obtained from a woman under 30 in good health and CMV-seronegative. The genes are TRBV6-1 and TRBJ1-2; possibly TRBD1 for D (6 bases). The sample taken for sequencing was PBMCs. CDR3 sequence (DNA): TGTGCCAGCCATCAGGGGACCGTAACTTATGGCTACACCTTC. Its translation: CASHQGTVTYGYTF.